Following are 10 T cell receptor beta chains from one sample sequenced in a study of radiotherapy plus CTLA-4 blockade in lung cancer. Sequencing was performed with immunoSEQ multiplex PCR; in TCRdb, only in-frame clones are kept and a portion is missing. This table has 75,000 to 80,000 clones, around 87% appearing once. The sequences come from peripheral blood, collected from a patient treated with radiotherapy plus ipilimumab. These receptors originate from a human donor with non-small cell lung cancer who had stable disease on radiotherapy plus ipilimumab.

The chain carries TRBV28 and TRBJ2-5, with D perhaps assigned TRBD1 or TRBD2 (6 bases each). V lost 6 bases to trimming and J lost 5 bases, with 22 bases between them. CDR3 length: 16 residues. CDR1 is MDHEN, CDR2 SYDVKM, per germline. CDR3 amino acids: CASRQEGGRREETQYF. In DNA, the CDR3 is TGTGCCAGCAGACAAGAGGGGGGCCGCAGGGAGGAGACCCAGTACTTC.

This clone was counted once. The junction differs from germline at one of its ends, possibly a read error. CDR3 sequence reads: CASSEPGTVTGSTIYF. CDR3 bases: TGTGCCAGCAGTGAACCCGGGACAGTCACTGGAAGCACCATATATTTT. The V gene is TRBV25-1, the J gene TRBJ1-3; 7 nucleotides align to TRBD1. The CDR3 contains 16 residues. Germline assignment: CDR1 MGHDK and CDR2 SYGVNS.

The chain uses TRBV6-5 and TRBJ1-5, with 7 bases that match TRBD1. The V segment lost 4 bases and the J segment 2 bases; nucleotides outside the gene matches: 5. The germline V gene encodes CDR1 MNHEY and CDR2 SVGAGI. The CDR3 has 15 amino acids. This CDR3 is CASSSTGVGNQPQHF. The CDR3 nucleotides are TGTGCCAGCAGTTCTACAGGGGTGGGCAATCAGCCCCAGCATTTT.

Regarding this clone: This sample includes further DNA sequences coding for the same CDR3. V is TRBV30 and J is TRBJ1-1, with unresolved D. The CDR3 is made up of 13 amino acids. Trimming removed 0 bases from V and 1 base from J, with 6 bases in between. CDR1 GTSNPN and CDR2 SVGIG come from the germline V gene (reference sequence). The CDR3 DNA reads as TGTGCCTGGAGTGTTAAGGGGAACACTGAAGCTTTCTTT. This gives the protein CAWSVKGNTEAFF.

V usage is TRBV5-6 and J usage is TRBJ2-2; D ambiguous. Germline assignment: CDR1 SGHDT and CDR2 YYEEEE. Trimming left V 0 bases short and J 5 bases short, with 8 bases between. The CDR3 contains 14 residues. This chain's CDR3 is CASSLEGWTGELFF. The CDR3 DNA reads TGTGCCAGCAGCTTGGAAGGGTGGACCGGGGAGCTGTTTTTT.

The genes are TRBV19 and TRBJ2-2, with 8 bases that match TRBD2. Germline CDR1 and CDR2: LNHDA and SQIVND (reference sequence). The CDR3 runs 15 residues. The trim removed 7 bases at V and 0 bases at J, leaving 4 bases unmatched. The CDR3 loop is CASMRAGANTGELFF. The CDR3 coding sequence is TGTGCCAGTATGAGAGCGGGGGCGAACACCGGGGAGCTGTTTTTT. Full variable domain (rest looked up from reference TRBV19 and TRBJ2-2): DGGITQSPKYLFRKEGQNVTLSCEQNLNHDAMYWYRQDPGQGLRLIYYSQIVNDFQKGDIAEGYSVSREKKESFPLTVTSAQKNPTAFYLCASMRAGANTGELFFGEGSRLTVL.

This chain joins TRBV19 and TRBJ2-3; a weak D match, TRBD2 (6 bases). Germline V gene lookup returns CDR1 LNHDA and CDR2 SQIVND (reference sequence). The V end was cut by 5 bases, the J end by 5 bases, with 17 bases between. The CDR3 runs 15 residues. CDR3 region: CASSPRTSGGDTQYF. CDR3 in DNA: TGTGCCAGTAGTCCTCGGACCTCCGGGGGAGATACGCAGTATTTT. The variable domain in full, completed from reference TRBV19 and TRBJ2-3, reads DGGITQSPKYLFRKEGQNVTLSCEQNLNHDAMYWYRQDPGQGLRLIYYSQIVNDFQKGDIAEGYSVSREKKESFPLTVTSAQKNPTAFYLCASSPRTSGGDTQYFGPGTRLTVL.

This clone was counted between two and nine times. This rearrangement joins TRBV6-5 to TRBJ1-4; the match to TRBD1 covers 8 bases. Germline lookup yields CDR1 MNHEY and CDR2 SVGAGI. V lost 6 bases and J lost 8; bases outside the gene matches: 8. The CDR3 has 14 amino acids. CDR3 coding DNA: TGTGCCAGCAGCCGGACAGGGTCCGGGGAAAAACTGTTTTTT. Translation gives CASSRTGSGEKLFF.

The V gene is TRBV28, the J gene TRBJ1-2; tentatively, D is TRBD1 (5 bases). V shed 8 bases and J shed 8 bases, with 15 bases lying between them. Germline-derived CDR1 and CDR2 are MDHEN and SYDVKM. This CDR3 is 12 amino acids long. CDR3: CASGPGFQGYTF. The CDR3 nucleotides read TGTGCCAGCGGTCCAGGGTTCCAAGGCTACACCTTC.

The chain couples TRBV7-3 to TRBJ1-6; possibly TRBD1 for D (5 bases). CDR1 and CDR2 from the germline V gene are SGHTA and FQGTGA. V dropped 2 bases and J dropped 9 bases, with 11 bases sitting between them. This CDR3 has 14 residues. CDR3 region: CASSLAGGSSPLHF. The CDR3 DNA follows: TGTGCCAGCAGCTTAGCCGGGGGTAGTTCACCCCTCCACTTT. Complete variable domain (other parts from reference TRBV7-3 and TRBJ1-6): GAGVSQTPSNKVTEKGKYVELRCDPISGHTALYWYRQSLGQGPEFLIYFQGTGAADDSGLPNDRFFAVRPEGSVSTLKIQRTERGDSAVYLCASSLAGGSSPLHFGNGTRLTVT.